One and the same sample provided the 32 T cell receptor beta chains below, sequenced in a study of identical twins. TCRdb passed the 5' RACE reads through MiXCR, listing each CDR3 protein once. The repertoire holds 500,000 to 650,000 distinct CDR3 sequences, about 7% seen once, with roughly 1.6% in the top ten. The same data also went into a second study, on yellow fever vaccine responses in identical twins.

What was sequenced was PBMCs. The receptors derive from a woman aged 18-30 years in good health.

The chain uses TRBV12-3 or TRBV12-4 and TRBJ1-5, with 7 positions matching TRBD1. V lost 4 bases and J lost 9; bases outside the gene matches: 9. CDR3 length: 14 residues. The CDR3 region is CASSYSGQARPQHF. CDR3 bases: TGTGCCAGCAGTTACTCCGGACAGGCCCGGCCCCAGCATTTT.

This clonotype has a handful of counts. This chain links TRBV7-6 with TRBJ2-1; maybe TRBD2 (5 bases). The CDR3 totals 15 residues. CDR1 and CDR2 from the germline V gene are SGHVS and FNYEAQ. Between the trimmed V and J ends, which lost 1 base and 4 bases, there was a span of 11 bases. CDR3 protein: CASSLEDFQYNEQFF. For the CDR3, the DNA is TGTGCCAGCAGCTTAGAGGACTTTCAATACAATGAGCAGTTCTTC.

At least ten counts were recorded for this clonotype. The chain uses TRBV10-3 and TRBJ2-3; no reliable D call. V lost 2 bases to trimming and J lost 2 bases, with 5 bases between them. This CDR3 region has 13 residues. CDR1 and CDR2 (germline): ENHRY, SYGVKD. This chain's CDR3 is CAISEGLTDTQYF. In nucleotides, the CDR3 is TGTGCCATCAGTGAGGGGCTCACAGATACGCAGTATTTT.

The sample holds many counts of this clonotype. This chain links TRBV5-1 with TRBJ1-3, with D uncertain. The CDR3 loop spans 14 amino acids. V lost 1 base and J 2 bases, leaving 7 bases between the germline ends. CDR1 and CDR2 from the germline V gene are SGHRS and YFSETQ. CDR3 region: CASSLLAAGNTIYF. The CDR3 DNA follows: TGCGCCAGCAGCTTGTTGGCAGCTGGAAACACCATATATTTT.

This clonotype was detected only a few times. DNA for the CDR3: TGTGCCAGCAGTTTTGGCGGGGGCGCGAACACCGGGGAGCTGTTTTTT. This translates into CASSFGGGANTGELFF. The J gene is TRBJ2-2, the V gene TRBV12-3 or TRBV12-4; weak D call: TRBD2 (7 bases). This CDR3 is 16 amino acids long. V was trimmed by 3 bases and J by 0 bases, leaving 11 bases between them.

This clonotype was detected ten times or more. V usage is TRBV18 and J usage is TRBJ2-3; D not resolved. From germline, CDR1 is KGHSH and CDR2 LQKENI. This CDR3 has 15 residues. Deletions cut 0 bases from V and 2 bases from J, with 9 bases between. The CDR3 spells CASSPPHYSTDTQYF. CDR3 coding DNA: TGTGCCAGCTCACCACCTCACTACTCCACAGATACGCAGTATTTT.

This clonotype has ten or more counts. The chain has TRBV5-1 and TRBJ2-4, with a tentative D call TRBD1 (6 bases). The CDR3 consists of 14 residues. V lost 0 bases and J lost 5, with 9 bases in between. Germline V lookup: CDR1 SGHRS, CDR2 YFSETQ. The CDR3 loop reads CASSLGAGENIQYF. CDR3 sequence (DNA): TGCGCCAGCAGCTTGGGGGCAGGGGAAAACATTCAGTACTTC.

In its sample, this clonotype was seen a few times. CDR3 coding DNA: TGCGCCAGCAGCTTGTTTCAGGCATCTGGGGCCAACGTCCTGACTTTC. Amino acid sequence: CASSLFQASGANVLTF. The rearrangement links TRBV5-1 to TRBJ2-6; D uncertain. The CDR3 totals 16 residues. In germline, CDR1 is SGHRS, CDR2 YFSETQ. V lost 1 base and J 1 base, leaving 9 bases between the germline ends.

This clonotype was recorded at least ten times. The chain combines TRBV5-1 with TRBJ2-1; 13 nucleotides align to TRBD2. The V gene end was trimmed by 6 bases and the J gene end by 9 bases; junction bases not matched to a gene: 6. The length of the CDR3 is 14 residues. Germline lookup yields CDR1 SGHRS and CDR2 YFSETQ. CDR3 bases: TGCGCCAGCATGATGACTAGCGGGGGGATTGAGCAGTTCTTC. It is translated as CASMMTSGGIEQFF.

This clonotype was counted ten times or more. The chain recombines TRBV2 with TRBJ1-4, with a possible D match to TRBD1 (5 bases). The CDR3 has 16 amino acids. With 3 bases removed from V and 8 bases from J, the gap between germline ends came to 19 bases. CDR1 SNHLY and CDR2 FYNNEI come from the germline V gene. The CDR3 DNA reads as TGTGCCAGCAGTGACAGGGATTTACGTCGGGACGAAAAACTGTTTTTT. It translates to CASSDRDLRRDEKLFF.

J is TRBJ1-2 and V is TRBV20-1; D perhaps matches TRBD1 (5 bases). The CDR3 has 15 residues. Per germline, CDR1 DFQATT and CDR2 SNEGSKA (reference sequence). V gave up 5 bases and J gave up 6 bases, with 22 bases separating them. CDR3 DNA sequence: TGCAGTGCTCCTGGGTGGGGCAGGAGAGTGGATGGCTACACCTTC. It specifies CSAPGWGRRVDGYTF.

The genes are TRBV20-1 and TRBJ2-1; D possibly corresponds to TRBD2 (6 bases). The CDR3 length is 16 residues. V lost 5 bases, J lost 0 bases, and 17 bases lay in between. The V gene's germline CDR1 is DFQATT and CDR2 SNEGSKA (reference sequence). CDR3 sequence reads: CSARGTSTLSYNEQFF. CDR3 nucleotide sequence: TGCAGTGCTCGCGGGACTTCAACTCTCTCCTACAATGAGCAGTTCTTC.

This clonotype came up a few times. This chain uses TRBV5-1 with TRBJ2-7; D assignment may be TRBD1 or TRBD2 (6 bases each). Germline loops: CDR1 SGHRS, CDR2 YFSETQ. The CDR3 is 15 residues long. The ends were cut back, 3 bases at V and 2 bases at J, with 15 bases in the middle. The CDR3 loop is CASSSATGTPYEQYF. As DNA, the CDR3 is TGCGCCAGCAGCTCCGCAACAGGGACTCCCTACGAGCAGTACTTC.

V and J are TRBV3-1 and TRBJ2-1, with 8 nucleotides matching TRBD2. V lost 0 bases to trimming and J lost 5 bases; unmatched junction nucleotides: 9. CDR3 size: 17 residues. Germline V gene data show CDR1 as LGHDT and CDR2 as YNNKEL (reference sequence). CDR3 DNA: TGTGCCAGCAGCCAAGATCTGCCTAGCGGGCTGGACAATGAGCAGTTCTTC. Translating it yields CASSQDLPSGLDNEQFF.

The genes are TRBV28 and TRBJ1-4; D is perhaps TRBD1 (6 bases). The length of the CDR3 is 16 residues. Germline V gene data show CDR1 as MDHEN and CDR2 as SYDVKM. V dropped 3 bases and J dropped 6 bases, with 17 bases sitting between them. The CDR3 spells CASSLGARGFDEKLFF. CDR3 bases: TGTGCCAGCAGTTTGGGGGCGCGGGGTTTTGATGAAAAACTGTTTTTT.

There are a few counts of this clonotype. This rearrangement joins TRBV20-1 to TRBJ1-2, with a weak D call TRBD1 (5 bases). Looked up from germline, CDR1 is DFQATT and CDR2 is SNEGSKA (reference sequence). V lost 1 base to trimming and J lost 10 bases, with 13 bases between them. The CDR3 covers 12 residues. CDR3: CSARALDTDYTF. The CDR3 bases are TGCAGTGCTAGAGCCCTGGACACAGACTACACCTTC.

This clonotype was observed a few times. V and J are TRBV29-1 and TRBJ2-5; 9 nucleotides line up with TRBD2. The CDR3 loop spans 15 amino acids. The germline V gene has CDR1 SQVTM and CDR2 ANQGSEA. The trim removed 0 bases at V and 5 bases at J, leaving 7 bases unmatched. The CDR3 bases are TGCAGCGTTGAAGATGCTAGCGGGGCCGGGGAGACCCAGTACTTC. It translates to CSVEDASGAGETQYF.

This clonotype was observed at least ten times. The rearrangement uses TRBV12-3 or TRBV12-4 and TRBJ2-3, with a weak D call TRBD2 (7 bases). V lost 7 bases to trimming and J lost 0 bases, with 14 bases between them. The CDR3 has 15 amino acids. The CDR3 reads CASTWGGLSTDTQYF. CDR3 DNA: TGTGCCAGCACCTGGGGGGGCTTGAGCACAGATACGCAGTATTTT.

This clonotype was recorded at least ten times. The chain joins TRBV29-1 to TRBJ1-1; perhaps TRBD1 as D (5 bases). Between the trimmed V and J ends, which lost 4 bases and 5 bases, there was a span of 14 bases. This CDR3 contains 13 residues. Germline assignment: CDR1 SQVTM and CDR2 ANQGSEA. In DNA form, the CDR3 reads TGCAGCGTTGTAAGGGCAGGGAGTACTGAAGCTTTCTTT. Its translation is CSVVRAGSTEAFF.

Only a few counts were recorded for this clonotype. CDR3 sequence reads: CASSLGGVGEQYV. In DNA form, the CDR3 reads TGTGCCAGCAGCCTCGGAGGTGTTGGCGAGCAGTACGTC. This chain links TRBV7-8 with TRBJ2-7; D possibly corresponds to TRBD2 (5 bases). Trimming cost V 5 bases and J 6 bases, with 14 bases left between them. The germline gives CDR1 SGHVS, CDR2 FQNEAQ. CDR3 length equals 13 residues.

This clonotype was detected only a few times. This rearrangement joins TRBV7-6 to TRBJ2-5, with 7 bases that match TRBD1. Per the germline V gene, CDR1 is SGHVS and CDR2 is FNYEAQ. This CDR3 contains 14 residues. V was pared by 4 bases and J by 5 bases, with 7 bases of the junction left unmatched. CDR3 nucleotide sequence: TGTGCCAGCAGCTACCCGACAGGGTCGGAGACCCAGTACTTC. Its translation: CASSYPTGSETQYF.

The V gene is TRBV3-2, the J gene TRBJ2-6; TRBD1 is taken as the D call from the table, unchecked against the DNA. TRBV3-2 is a pseudogene segment. This CDR3 region has 19 residues. CDR3 nucleotide sequence: TGTGCCAGCTGTCCTCATGGGACAGGGGGCGTAGCTGGGGCCAACGTCCTGACTTTC. This sequence encodes CASCPHGTGGVAGANVLTF.

This clonotype has more than one count but fewer than ten. This rearrangement joins TRBV5-5 to TRBJ1-5; 7 bases line up with TRBD1. The germline gives CDR1 SGHKS, CDR2 YYEKEE (reference sequence). There are 16 residues in the CDR3. Unmatched junction bases numbered 12, after V lost 3 bases and J lost 6 bases. CDR3 region: CASSSPPRTGVQPQHF. The CDR3, as DNA: TGTGCCAGCAGCTCCCCTCCGAGGACAGGCGTTCAGCCCCAGCATTTT.

This clonotype was detected only a few times. J is TRBJ2-2 and V is TRBV12-3 or TRBV12-4; maybe TRBD1 (6 bases). V lost 7 bases and J lost 7, with 16 bases in between. CDR3 size: 14 residues. DNA for the CDR3: TGTGCCAGCAACTCAGGGGTAATGATCGGGGAGCTGTTTTTT. Residues: CASNSGVMIGELFF.

The chain recombines TRBV3-1 with TRBJ2-7, with TRBD2 matching over 8 bases. Trimming cost V 4 bases and J 2 bases; bases outside gene matches: 10. CDR1 is LGHDT and CDR2 is YNNKEL in the germline V gene (reference sequence). This CDR3 contains 16 residues. CDR3 residues: CASSPGGGRAAYEQYF. CDR3 DNA sequence: TGTGCCAGCAGCCCGGGCGGGGGGAGGGCCGCCTACGAGCAGTACTTC.

This clonotype was found a few times. The chain employs TRBV7-3 and TRBJ2-1; no firm D call. The CDR3 has 13 amino acids. Trimming pared 5 bases from V and 5 bases from J, leaving 10 bases between. The germline V gene encodes CDR1 SGHTA and CDR2 FQGTGA. The CDR3 loop reads CASSPGKDNEQFF. The CDR3 bases are TGTGCCAGCAGCCCCGGCAAAGACAATGAGCAGTTCTTC.

This clonotype turned up a few times. The J gene is TRBJ1-5, the V gene TRBV6-5; D is uncertain. V was clipped by 2 bases and J by 3 bases, with 8 bases between them. Germline V CDR1 and CDR2: MNHEY, SVGAGI. The CDR3 runs to 14 residues. DNA of the CDR3: TGTGCCAGCAGTTACATAGGGCTCAATCAGCCCCAGCATTTT. This sequence encodes CASSYIGLNQPQHF.

V usage is TRBV20-1 and J usage is TRBJ2-1, with unresolved D. The CDR3 covers 16 residues. The V end was cut by 6 bases, the J end by 0 bases, with 18 bases between. CDR1 is DFQATT and CDR2 is SNEGSKA in the germline V gene (reference sequence). The DNA for the CDR3 is TGCAGTGCCCCCAACAGAAATTCCAGCTCCTACAATGAGCAGTTCTTC. Translated, it gives CSAPNRNSSSYNEQFF.

The chain recombines TRBV28 with TRBJ2-2; the D is unclear. Germline V gene lookup returns CDR1 MDHEN and CDR2 SYDVKM. The CDR3 is 12 amino acids. Trimming took off 7 bases at V and 6 bases at J, with 9 bases between the two ends. CDR3 loop: CASKIGPGELFF. The CDR3 DNA reads TGTGCCAGCAAGATAGGACCCGGGGAGCTGTTTTTT.

This clonotype was seen repeatedly, ten times or more. The V gene is TRBV11-2, the J gene TRBJ2-3; 13 nucleotides match TRBD2. The CDR3 covers 19 residues. The germline V gene has CDR1 SGHAT and CDR2 FQNNGV. Trimming at V came to 1 base and at J to 0 bases, leaving 7 bases not matched to a gene. The CDR3 reads CASSLVRTSGGLSTDTQYF. In DNA, the CDR3 is TGTGCCAGCAGCTTAGTCCGGACTAGCGGGGGCCTCAGCACAGATACGCAGTATTTT.

In this sample, this clonotype turned up many times. The chain is built from TRBV20-1 and TRBJ2-1; 10 nucleotides agree with TRBD2. The CDR3 loop spans 16 amino acids. Germline V CDR1 and CDR2: DFQATT, SNEGSKA (reference sequence). The ends lost 0 bases at V and 0 bases at J; junction bases unmatched: 2. The CDR3 is CSARDSGGSSYNEQFF. In DNA, the CDR3 is TGCAGTGCTAGAGATAGCGGGGGGAGCTCCTACAATGAGCAGTTCTTC.

The chain carries TRBV29-1 and TRBJ2-3, with 8 bases matching TRBD2. Germline loops: CDR1 SQVTM, CDR2 ANQGSEA. The junction had 0 bases not matched to a gene; V was cut back by 6 bases and J by 1 base. The CDR3 consists of 12 residues. CDR3 DNA: TGCAGCGTACTAGCGGGCACAGATACGCAGTATTTT. It yields the protein CSVLAGTDTQYF.